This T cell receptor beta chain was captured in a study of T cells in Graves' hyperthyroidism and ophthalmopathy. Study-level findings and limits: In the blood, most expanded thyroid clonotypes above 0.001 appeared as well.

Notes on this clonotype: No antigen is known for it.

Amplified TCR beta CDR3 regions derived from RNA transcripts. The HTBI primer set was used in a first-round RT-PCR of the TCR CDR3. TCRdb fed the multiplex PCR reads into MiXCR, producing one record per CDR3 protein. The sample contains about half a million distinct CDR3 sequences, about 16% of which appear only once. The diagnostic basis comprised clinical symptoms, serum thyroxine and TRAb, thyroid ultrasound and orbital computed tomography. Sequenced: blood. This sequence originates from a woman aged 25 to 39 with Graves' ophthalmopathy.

The CDR3 reads CATKNPRKNTGELFF. The CDR3 nucleotides read TGTGCCACCAAAAATCCGAGAAAGAACACCGGGGAGCTGTTTTTT. The chain uses TRBV6-2 or TRBV6-3 and TRBJ2-2; D not resolved. Per the germline V gene, CDR1 is MNHEY and CDR2 is SVGEGT. V shed 10 bases and J shed 1 base, with 16 bases lying between them. This CDR3 region has 15 residues.